This entry lists 21 T cell receptor beta chains sequenced from one sample in a study of blood T cell repertoires in COVID-19. Here immunoSEQ multiplex PCR was the method, and the copy in TCRdb shows in-frame clones only, minus some. The repertoire has about 120,000 clones, approximately 74% of them found once; the top ten carry over 1.5%. Sequenced input: peripheral blood. These receptors all come from a woman in her seventies with acute or convalescent COVID-19.

In nucleotides, the CDR3 is TGTGCCAGCAAGACCGGGATTCAGAACACTGAAGCTTTCTTT. Its translation is CASKTGIQNTEAFF. The chain joins TRBV5-5 to TRBJ1-1, with no clear D. Trimming removed 6 bases from V and 1 base from J, with 13 bases in between. The CDR3 extends over 14 amino acids. Germline CDR1 and CDR2: SGHKS and YYEKEE (reference sequence).

The chain carries TRBV21-1 and TRBJ2-7; TRBD2 is taken as the D call from the table, unchecked against the DNA. TRBV21-1 is flagged as a pseudogene. CDR3 length equals 16 residues. As DNA, the CDR3 is TGTGCCAGCAGCAAAAGGCGGACTAGCGGGAGCTACGAGCAGTACTTC. Translating gives CASSKRRTSGSYEQYF.

CDR3 sequence (DNA): TGTGCCAGCAGCCTCGACAGGGGGTTTGGGGGTGAGCAGTTCTTC. It yields the protein CASSLDRGFGGEQFF. The V gene is TRBV7-7, the J gene TRBJ2-1, with 9 bases lining up with TRBD1. V lost 5 bases, J lost 9 bases, and 11 bases stayed unmatched. The germline CDR1 and CDR2 sequences are SSHAT and FNYEAQ (reference sequence). CDR3 length equals 15 residues. Looking up the rest from reference TRBV7-7 and TRBJ2-1 gives the full variable domain: GAGVSQSPRYKVTKRGQDVTLRCDPISSHATLYWYQQALGQGPEFLTYFNYEAQPDKSGLPSDRFSAERPEGSISTLTIQRTEQRDSAMYRCASSLDRGFGGEQFFGPGTRLTVL.

V gene TRBV11-1 combines with J gene TRBJ2-7, with 9 bases fitting TRBD1. The V segment lost 5 bases and the J segment 5 bases; nucleotides outside the gene matches: 10. CDR3 length: 15 residues. Germline CDR1 is SGHAT and CDR2 is FQDESV (reference sequence). In nucleotides, the CDR3 is TGTGCCAGCAGCGTGTCACCGGGACAGGGTAACGAGCAGTACTTC. Translating gives CASSVSPGQGNEQYF.

This clone was detected only a few times. Here the CDR3 DNA reads TGTGCCAGCAGTCGGCGGGAGGGAGCCTACGAGCAGTACTTC. It encodes CASSRREGAYEQYF. J is TRBJ2-7 and V is TRBV2, with 9 bases aligning to TRBD2. The CDR3 loop spans 14 amino acids. V shed 5 bases and J 2 bases; nucleotides not matched to a gene: 4. The germline CDR1 and CDR2 sequences are SNHLY and FYNNEI.

The chain carries TRBV7-9 and TRBJ2-1; TRBD2 aligns across 7 bases. CDR3 length equals 12 residues. V lost 10 bases, J lost 8 bases, and 8 bases stayed unmatched. In germline, CDR1 is SEHNR, CDR2 FQNEAQ (reference sequence). CDR3 in DNA: TGTGCCATTACCCGGGGGGTCGATGAGCAGTTCTTC. This encodes CAITRGVDEQFF.

The rearrangement links TRBV4-3 to TRBJ1-2, with 7 bases fitting TRBD1. Losses at the gene ends were 0 bases for V and 2 bases for J; bases not matched to a gene: 6. This CDR3 has 16 amino acids. CDR1 and CDR2 (germline): LGHNA, YSLEER. The CDR3: CASSQEVQGENYGYTF. The CDR3, as DNA: TGCGCCAGCAGCCAAGAAGTGCAGGGGGAGAACTATGGCTACACCTTC.

The V and J genes are TRBV6-5 and TRBJ1-5; D not certain. The CDR3 consists of 13 residues. The ends were cut back, 6 bases at V and 2 bases at J, with 8 bases in the middle. Germline V gives CDR1 MNHEY, CDR2 SVGAGI. The CDR3 sequence: CASRRGGNQPQHF. In DNA form, the CDR3 reads TGTGCCAGCAGGCGCGGAGGCAATCAGCCCCAGCATTTT.

This rearrangement joins TRBV6-5 to TRBJ1-5; 9 bases are a match to TRBD1. CDR1 is MNHEY, CDR2 SVGAGI, per germline. This CDR3 has 14 amino acids. J gave up 4 bases and V 8 bases, and 6 bases lay outside the gene matches. CDR3 coding DNA: TGTGCCAGCTGGCCCGGGACAGGGAATCAGCCCCAGCATTTT. Translated, it gives CASWPGTGNQPQHF.

V usage is TRBV7-5 and J usage is TRBJ1-4. TRBV7-5 is annotated as a pseudogene. The CDR3 runs 17 residues. The DNA of the CDR3 is TGTGCCAGAAGCTTAGCGGCGTACGGGGGGTCTAATGAAAAACTGTTTTTT. Protein sequence: CARSLAAYGGSNEKLFF.

The chain couples TRBV19 to TRBJ1-4; possibly TRBD1 for D (5 bases). V was pared by 3 bases and J by 4 bases, with 18 bases between. CDR3 length equals 17 residues. CDR1 and CDR2 (germline): LNHDA, SQIVND (reference sequence). The CDR3: CASSMGRGATGNEKLFF. CDR3 sequence (DNA): TGTGCCAGTAGTATGGGGAGGGGTGCAACTGGTAATGAAAAACTGTTTTTT.

This clone was recorded a few times. J is TRBJ2-1 and V is TRBV28; TRBD2 aligns across 9 bases. The germline V gene encodes CDR1 MDHEN and CDR2 SYDVKM. The V segment lost 2 bases and the J segment 4 bases; nucleotides outside the gene matches: 15. This CDR3 has 19 residues. The CDR3 nucleotides read TGTGCCAGCAGTTTAGGGACTTTAAAATTGAGCGGGGGGTACAATGAGCAGTTCTTC. This codes for CASSLGTLKLSGGYNEQFF.

This rearrangement joins TRBV29-1 to TRBJ2-1; 13 bases map to TRBD2. CDR3 length: 17 amino acids. The V gene's germline CDR1 is SQVTM and CDR2 ANQGSEA. V shed 1 base and J 8 bases; nucleotides not matched to a gene: 11. CDR3 amino acids: CSVEGGTTSGRADEQFF. In DNA form, the CDR3 reads TGCAGCGTTGAAGGGGGAACAACTAGCGGGAGGGCCGATGAGCAGTTCTTC.

This sequence joins TRBV12-3 or TRBV12-4 and TRBJ1-1, with D maybe TRBD1 (5 bases). CDR3 length equals 13 residues. V was cut by 1 base and J by 7 bases, with 10 bases left in between. Here the CDR3 reads CASSLGGTGEAFF. The CDR3 DNA reads as TGTGCCAGCAGTTTAGGAGGGACTGGTGAAGCTTTCTTT.

V is TRBV6-1 and J is TRBJ2-5; 8 bases fit TRBD1. The V gene end was trimmed by 3 bases and the J gene end by 6 bases; junction bases not matched to a gene: 12. There are 16 residues in the CDR3. The germline gives CDR1 MNHNS, CDR2 SASEGT. The DNA for the CDR3 is TGTGCCAGCAGTGAGCGGACAGGGCACGGTCTAAAGACCCAGTACTTC. It translates to CASSERTGHGLKTQYF.

As DNA, the CDR3 is TGTGCCAGCAGTGAAGCGCACGGGAGTTCCTACGAGCAGTACTTC. Translation: CASSEAHGSSYEQYF. This rearrangement joins TRBV6-1 to TRBJ2-7; D possibly corresponds to TRBD2 (6 bases). The CDR3 consists of 15 residues. The V and J ends lost 0 bases and 1 base respectively, with 10 bases between them. Looked up from germline, CDR1 is MNHNS and CDR2 is SASEGT.

The chain is built from TRBV5-4 and TRBJ2-2, with 9 bases that match TRBD2. The CDR3 length is 17 residues. V lost 4 bases and J lost 6; bases outside the gene matches: 13. Germline loops: CDR1 SGHNT, CDR2 YYREEE (reference sequence). The CDR3 coding sequence is TGTGCCAGCAGCCCCCGCGGGCGAGCGGGGGGCCCCGGGGAGCTGTTTTTT. Translated, it gives CASSPRGRAGGPGELFF.

The V gene is TRBV11-2, the J gene TRBJ1-2, with D perhaps TRBD1 (6 bases). Germline lookup yields CDR1 SGHAT and CDR2 FQNNGV. The V end lost 5 bases, the J end lost 4 bases, and 23 bases lay between the germline ends. This CDR3 has 17 amino acids. The CDR3 bases are TGTGCCAGCAGCACTTTAGGGAGGGACAAATCAATCTATGGCTACACCTTC. It is translated as CASSTLGRDKSIYGYTF.

The chain recombines TRBV5-6 with TRBJ1-1; no reliable D call. V shed 0 bases and J shed 4 bases, with 10 bases lying between them. This CDR3 contains 14 residues. CDR1 and CDR2 from the germline V gene are SGHDT and YYEEEE. CDR3 in DNA: TGTGCCAGCAGCTTGGCGACTGAAAGCACTGAAGCTTTCTTT. Translation gives CASSLATESTEAFF.

The rearrangement joins TRBV6-5 to TRBJ2-7, with D maybe TRBD1 (5 bases). Deletions cut 2 bases from V and 1 base from J, with 12 bases between. This CDR3 contains 15 residues. CDR1 MNHEY and CDR2 SVGAGI come from the germline V gene. The CDR3 coding sequence is TGTGCCAGCAGTTACCAGGGCGGAGTGTCCTACGAGCAGTACTTC. Amino acid sequence: CASSYQGGVSYEQYF.

The chain recombines TRBV7-2 with TRBJ2-1, with TRBD2 identical over 7 bases. The J segment lost 7 bases and the V segment lost 5 bases, leaving 11 bases of the junction unmatched. Per germline, CDR1 SGHTA and CDR2 FQGNSA. This CDR3 spans 15 amino acids. The CDR3 region has the DNA TGTGCCAGCAGCCTCTGGAGCGGGACCTGGAATGAGCAGTTCTTC. Translation: CASSLWSGTWNEQFF.